Sequencing of this T cell receptor (beta chain) was carried out in a study of blood T cell repertoires in COVID-19. Study details: T cells, B-cell-depleted T cells, or PBMCs supplied cDNA or gDNA.

In the source study's methods: From reference gene primer amplification, estimates of nucleated cell counts were derived. Sequenced by immunoSEQ multiplex PCR; TCRdb stores in-frame clones only, minus some. D and trimming were read from the DNA, whereas the V and J calls and clone size are those reported in that table. The sample carries 300,000 or so clones, more than 90% recorded once. Germline lookup yields CDR1 MGHRA and CDR2 YSYEKL. There are 15 residues in the CDR3. Trimming stripped 1 base from V and 7 bases from J, with 16 bases between. Participant reports of clinical history set cohort assignment.

V and J are TRBV4-1 and TRBJ1-2; no firm D call. The sequence was obtained from a man in his 60s who had recovered from COVID-19. The sequencing input was PBMCs or T cells enriched from blood (not recorded which). Here the CDR3 DNA reads TGCGCCAGCAGCCAAGCTTTCGGCCTAGGCACTGGCTACACCTTC. Translation gives CASSQAFGLGTGYTF.